Below, 7 T cell receptor beta chains from the same sample are listed, as sequenced in a study of T-cell reconstitution after alpha-beta-depleted transplantation in children. Preparation of the TCRbeta library involved a method that used unique molecular identifiers. MiXCR, applied by TCRdb to the PCR reads, yields one record per CDR3 protein. The sample records more than 450,000 distinct CDR3 sequences, roughly 18% being singletons. The sequenced sample was PBMCs from the stem cell graft donor, obtained from the stem cell graft. The source of these receptors is a human donor who donated a stem cell graft to a child with acute lymphoblastic leukemia.

The chain has TRBV20-1 and TRBJ1-2; possible D gene TRBD1, 5 bases. The CDR3 has 14 amino acids. Trimming took off 3 bases at V and 1 base at J, with 12 bases between the two ends. CDR1 is DFQATT and CDR2 is SNEGSKA in the germline V gene (reference sequence). CDR3 bases: TGCAGTGCTAGGCCTCGGGGGTTTAACTATGGCTACACCTTC. It specifies CSARPRGFNYGYTF.

The chain has TRBV7-9 and TRBJ2-1; the D call may be TRBD1 or TRBD2 (5 bases each). V was pared by 5 bases and J by 3 bases, with 17 bases between. This CDR3 comprises 16 residues. The V gene's germline CDR1 is SEHNR and CDR2 FQNEAQ (reference sequence). The CDR3 bases are TGTGCCAGCAGCCGCCTCTGGGGACCCCGCTACAATGAGCAGTTCTTC. Protein product: CASSRLWGPRYNEQFF.

This clonotype was observed a few times. The CDR3 spells CASSPPWGRGAEAFF. As DNA, the CDR3 is TGTGCCAGCAGCCCACCCTGGGGCAGAGGAGCTGAAGCTTTCTTT. The chain has TRBV5-5 and TRBJ1-1; D possibly corresponds to TRBD1 (5 bases). Deletions cut 4 bases from V and 6 bases from J, with 19 bases between. Germline-derived CDR1 and CDR2 are SGHKS and YYEKEE (reference sequence). This CDR3 is 15 amino acids long.

Comment on this clonotype: One end of the junction varies from germline; a read error may be responsible. V usage is TRBV12-3 or TRBV12-4 and J usage is TRBJ2-7, with a possible D match to TRBD2 (6 bases). The CDR3 is made up of 16 amino acids. CDR3 nucleotides: TGTGCCAGCAGTACCGGGACTTACCTTTCCTCCAACGAGCAGTACTTC. Protein product: CASSTGTYLSSNEQYF.

The chain employs TRBV2 and TRBJ1-1, with D hard to call. Germline V gives CDR1 SNHLY, CDR2 FYNNEI. V lost 0 bases and J 3 bases, leaving 17 bases between the germline ends. The CDR3 length is 17 residues. The CDR3 region is CASSEALRPSADTEAFF. CDR3 nucleotide sequence: TGTGCCAGCAGTGAAGCGCTACGCCCCTCGGCTGACACTGAAGCTTTCTTT.

The chain is built from TRBV20-1 and TRBJ2-1; 8 positions match TRBD2. The CDR3 length is 16 residues. Germline lookup yields CDR1 DFQATT and CDR2 SNEGSKA (reference sequence). The ends lost 0 bases at V and 4 bases at J; junction bases unmatched: 8. CDR3 nucleotide sequence: TGCAGTGCTAGAGATCTGGGCGGGGGGAAATACAATGAGCAGTTCTTC. This encodes CSARDLGGGKYNEQFF.

This chain joins TRBV29-1 and TRBJ2-1, with TRBD2 identical over 9 bases. CDR1 is SQVTM and CDR2 is ANQGSEA in the germline V gene. This CDR3 has 14 residues. V lost 3 bases, J lost 5 bases, and 5 bases stayed unmatched. The DNA for the CDR3 is TGCAGCGTTGACGCGGGACTAGCAGACAATGAGCAGTTCTTC. Protein product: CSVDAGLADNEQFF.